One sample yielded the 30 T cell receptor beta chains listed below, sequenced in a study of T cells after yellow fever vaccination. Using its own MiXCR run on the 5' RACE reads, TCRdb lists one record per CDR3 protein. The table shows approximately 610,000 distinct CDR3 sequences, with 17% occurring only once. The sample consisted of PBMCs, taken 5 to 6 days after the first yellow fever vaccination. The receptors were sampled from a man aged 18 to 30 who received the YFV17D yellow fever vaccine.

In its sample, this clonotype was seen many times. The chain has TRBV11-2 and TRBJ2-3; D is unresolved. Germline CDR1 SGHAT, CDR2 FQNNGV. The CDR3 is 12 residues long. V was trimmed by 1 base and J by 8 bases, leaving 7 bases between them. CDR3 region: CASSLARATQYF. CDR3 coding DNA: TGTGCCAGCAGCTTAGCGCGCGCTACGCAGTATTTT. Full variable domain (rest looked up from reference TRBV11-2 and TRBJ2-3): EAGVAQSPRYKIIEKRQSVAFWCNPISGHATLYWYQQILGQGPKLLIQFQNNGVVDDSQLPKDRFSAERLKGVDSTLKIQPAKLEDSAVYLCASSLARATQYFGPGTRLTVL.

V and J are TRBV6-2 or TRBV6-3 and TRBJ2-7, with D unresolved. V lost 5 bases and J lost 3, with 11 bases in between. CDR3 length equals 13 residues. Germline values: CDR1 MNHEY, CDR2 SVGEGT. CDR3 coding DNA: TGTGCCAGCAGTCCTTCGGGCCACTACGAGCAGTACGTC. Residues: CASSPSGHYEQYV.

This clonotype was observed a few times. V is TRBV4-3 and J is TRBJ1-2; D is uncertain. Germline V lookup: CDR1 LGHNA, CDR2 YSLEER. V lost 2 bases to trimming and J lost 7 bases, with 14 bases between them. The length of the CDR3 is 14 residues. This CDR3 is CASSQLSGVGGYTF. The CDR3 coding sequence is TGCGCCAGCAGCCAACTCAGCGGGGTTGGTGGCTACACCTTC.

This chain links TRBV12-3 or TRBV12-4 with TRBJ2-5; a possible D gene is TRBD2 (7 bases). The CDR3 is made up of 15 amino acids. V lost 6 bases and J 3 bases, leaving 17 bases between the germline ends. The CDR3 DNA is TGTGCCAGCAGCGGCGGGGGCCTTCCCGAAGAGACCCAGTACTTC. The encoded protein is CASSGGGLPEETQYF.

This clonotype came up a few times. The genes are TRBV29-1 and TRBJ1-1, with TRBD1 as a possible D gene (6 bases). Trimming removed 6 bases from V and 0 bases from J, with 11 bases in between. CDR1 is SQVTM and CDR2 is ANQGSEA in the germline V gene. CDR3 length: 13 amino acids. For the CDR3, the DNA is TGCAGCGTCGGACAGTTAGTGAACACTGAAGCTTTCTTT. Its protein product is CSVGQLVNTEAFF.

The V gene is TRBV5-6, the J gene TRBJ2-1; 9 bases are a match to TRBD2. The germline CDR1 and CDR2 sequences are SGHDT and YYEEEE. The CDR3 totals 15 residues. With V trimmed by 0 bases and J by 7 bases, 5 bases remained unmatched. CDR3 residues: CASSLVQRGENEQFF. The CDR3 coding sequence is TGTGCCAGCAGCTTGGTCCAGCGGGGGGAGAATGAGCAGTTCTTC.

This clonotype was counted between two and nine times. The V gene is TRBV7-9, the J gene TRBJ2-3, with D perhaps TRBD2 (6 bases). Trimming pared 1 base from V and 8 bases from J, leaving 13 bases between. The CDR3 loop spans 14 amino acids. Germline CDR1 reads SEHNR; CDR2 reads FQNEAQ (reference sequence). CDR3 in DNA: TGTGCCAGCAGCTTAGAGGGATCCGGGGGTACGCAGTATTTT. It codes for CASSLEGSGGTQYF.

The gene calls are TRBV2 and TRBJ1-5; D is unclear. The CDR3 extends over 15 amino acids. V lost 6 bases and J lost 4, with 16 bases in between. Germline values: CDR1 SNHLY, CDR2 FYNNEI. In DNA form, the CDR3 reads TGTGCCAGCAGCCCTTTTCAAGGTGGGAATCAGCCCCAGCATTTT. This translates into CASSPFQGGNQPQHF.

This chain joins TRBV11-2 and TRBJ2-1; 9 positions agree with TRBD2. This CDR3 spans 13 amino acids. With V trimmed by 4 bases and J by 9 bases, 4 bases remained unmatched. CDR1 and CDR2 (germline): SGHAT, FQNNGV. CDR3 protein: CASSSGLATEQFF. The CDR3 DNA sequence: TGTGCCAGCAGCTCGGGACTAGCTACTGAGCAGTTCTTC.

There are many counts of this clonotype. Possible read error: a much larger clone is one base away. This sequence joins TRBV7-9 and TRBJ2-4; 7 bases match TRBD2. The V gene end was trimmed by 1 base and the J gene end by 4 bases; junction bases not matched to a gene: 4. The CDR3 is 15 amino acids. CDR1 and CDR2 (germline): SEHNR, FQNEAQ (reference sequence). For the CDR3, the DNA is TGTGCCAGCAGCTTAGTGCAGCGGGAAAAAAACATTCAGTACTTC. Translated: CASSLVQREKNIQYF.

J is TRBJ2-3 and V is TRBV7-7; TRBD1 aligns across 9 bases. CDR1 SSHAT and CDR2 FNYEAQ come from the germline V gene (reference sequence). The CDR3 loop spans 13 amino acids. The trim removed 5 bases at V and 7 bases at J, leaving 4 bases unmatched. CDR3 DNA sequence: TGTGCCAGCAGCCCGACAGGGGGATATACGCAGTATTTT. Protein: CASSPTGGYTQYF. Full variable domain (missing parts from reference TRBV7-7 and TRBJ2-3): GAGVSQSPRYKVTKRGQDVTLRCDPISSHATLYWYQQALGQGPEFLTYFNYEAQPDKSGLPSDRFSAERPEGSISTLTIQRTEQRDSAMYRCASSPTGGYTQYFGPGTRLTVL.

The CDR3 sequence: CSVDLGGGPYCEQYV. In DNA form, the CDR3 reads TGCAGCGTTGATCTCGGGGGGGGACCCTACTGCGAGCAGTACGTC. The rearrangement uses TRBV29-1 and TRBJ2-7; TRBD2 matches at 8 bases. The CDR3 sequence is 15 residues long. CDR1 is SQVTM, CDR2 ANQGSEA, per germline. V shed 3 bases, J shed 6 bases, and the junction held 13 bases outside the gene matches.

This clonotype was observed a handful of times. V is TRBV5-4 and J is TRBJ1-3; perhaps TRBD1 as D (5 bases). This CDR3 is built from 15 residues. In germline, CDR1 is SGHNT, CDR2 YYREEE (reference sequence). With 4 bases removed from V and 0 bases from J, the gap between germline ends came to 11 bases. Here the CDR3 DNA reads TGTGCCAGCAGCGCGGGGGTAATCTCTGGAAACACCATATATTTT. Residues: CASSAGVISGNTIYF.

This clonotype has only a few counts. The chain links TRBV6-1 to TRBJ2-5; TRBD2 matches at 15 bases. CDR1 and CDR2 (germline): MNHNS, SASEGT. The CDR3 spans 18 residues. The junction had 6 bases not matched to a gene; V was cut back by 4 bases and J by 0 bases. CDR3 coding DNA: TGTGCCAGCAGTGGCGGACTAGCGGGGGGGCCACACCAAGAGACCCAGTACTTC. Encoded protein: CASSGGLAGGPHQETQYF.

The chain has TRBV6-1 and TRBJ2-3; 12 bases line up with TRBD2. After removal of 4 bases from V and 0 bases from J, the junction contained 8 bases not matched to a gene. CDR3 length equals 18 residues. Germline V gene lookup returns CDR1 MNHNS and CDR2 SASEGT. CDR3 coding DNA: TGTGCCAGCAGTGGTTTCGGGACTAGCGGGCTTAGCACAGATACGCAGTATTTT. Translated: CASSGFGTSGLSTDTQYF.

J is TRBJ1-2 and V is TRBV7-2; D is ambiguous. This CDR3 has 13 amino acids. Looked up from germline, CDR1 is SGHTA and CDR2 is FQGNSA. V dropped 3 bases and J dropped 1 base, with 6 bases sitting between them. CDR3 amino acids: CASSFYINYGYTF. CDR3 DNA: TGTGCCAGCAGCTTTTACATTAACTATGGCTACACCTTC.

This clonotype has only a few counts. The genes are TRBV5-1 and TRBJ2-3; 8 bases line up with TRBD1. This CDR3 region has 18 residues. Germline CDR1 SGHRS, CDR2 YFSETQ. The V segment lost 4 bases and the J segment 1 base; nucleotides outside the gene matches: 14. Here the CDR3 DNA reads TGCGCCAGCAGCCCGGGACAGGATTACGTCTCTGGCACAGATACGCAGTATTTT. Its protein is CASSPGQDYVSGTDTQYF.

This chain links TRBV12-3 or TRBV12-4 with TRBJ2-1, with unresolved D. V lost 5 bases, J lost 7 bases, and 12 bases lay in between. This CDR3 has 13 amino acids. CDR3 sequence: CASSPGLRNEQFF. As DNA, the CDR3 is TGTGCCAGCAGTCCCGGTCTTCGGAATGAGCAGTTCTTC.

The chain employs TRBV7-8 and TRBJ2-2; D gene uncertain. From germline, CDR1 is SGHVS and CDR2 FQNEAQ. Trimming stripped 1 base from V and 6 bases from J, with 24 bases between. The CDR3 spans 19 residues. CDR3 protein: CASSLELVSYWVRSGELFF. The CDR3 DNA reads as TGTGCCAGCAGCTTAGAGTTAGTAAGCTATTGGGTGCGGTCCGGGGAGCTGTTTTTT.

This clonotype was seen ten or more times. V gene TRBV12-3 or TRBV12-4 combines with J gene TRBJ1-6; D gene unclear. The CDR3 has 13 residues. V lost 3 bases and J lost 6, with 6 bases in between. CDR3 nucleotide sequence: TGTGCCAGCAGTTTGGTCGGTAATTCACCCCTCCACTTT. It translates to CASSLVGNSPLHF.

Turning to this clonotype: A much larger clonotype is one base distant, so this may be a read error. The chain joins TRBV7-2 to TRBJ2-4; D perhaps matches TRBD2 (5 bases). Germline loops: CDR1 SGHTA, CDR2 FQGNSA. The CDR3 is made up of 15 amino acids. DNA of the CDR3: TGTGCCAGCAGCCTGACGGCCCTAGCCAAAAACATTCAGTGCTTC. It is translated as CASSLTALAKNIQCF.

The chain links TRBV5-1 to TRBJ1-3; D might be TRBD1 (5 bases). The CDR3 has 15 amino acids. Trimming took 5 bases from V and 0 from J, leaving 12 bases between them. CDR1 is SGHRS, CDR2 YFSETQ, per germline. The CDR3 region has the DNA TGCGCCAGCAGTCCCGGGGCAGTCTCTGGAAACACCATATATTTT. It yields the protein CASSPGAVSGNTIYF.

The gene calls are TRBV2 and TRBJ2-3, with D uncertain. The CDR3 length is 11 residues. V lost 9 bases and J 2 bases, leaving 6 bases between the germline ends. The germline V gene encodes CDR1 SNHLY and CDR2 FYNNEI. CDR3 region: CASDSTDTQYF. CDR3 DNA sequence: TGTGCCAGTGACTCCACAGATACGCAGTATTTT.

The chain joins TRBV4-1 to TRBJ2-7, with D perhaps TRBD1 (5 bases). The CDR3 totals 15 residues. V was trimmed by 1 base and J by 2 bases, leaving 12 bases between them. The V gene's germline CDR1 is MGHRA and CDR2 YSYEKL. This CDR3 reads CASSQVGGRAYEQYF. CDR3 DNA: TGCGCCAGCAGCCAAGTCGGTGGCAGGGCCTACGAGCAGTACTTC.

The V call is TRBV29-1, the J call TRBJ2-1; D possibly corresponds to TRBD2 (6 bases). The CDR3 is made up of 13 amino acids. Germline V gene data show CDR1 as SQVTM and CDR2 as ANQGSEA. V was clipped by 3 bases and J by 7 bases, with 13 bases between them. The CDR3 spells CSVDPAGRNEQFF. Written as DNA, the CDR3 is TGCAGCGTTGACCCGGCAGGGAGGAATGAGCAGTTCTTC.

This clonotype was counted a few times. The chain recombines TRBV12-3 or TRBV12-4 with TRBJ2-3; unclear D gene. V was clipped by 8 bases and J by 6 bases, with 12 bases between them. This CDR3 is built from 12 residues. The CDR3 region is CASRQDGDTQYF. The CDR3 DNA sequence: TGTGCCAGCCGTCAGGACGGGGATACGCAGTATTTT.

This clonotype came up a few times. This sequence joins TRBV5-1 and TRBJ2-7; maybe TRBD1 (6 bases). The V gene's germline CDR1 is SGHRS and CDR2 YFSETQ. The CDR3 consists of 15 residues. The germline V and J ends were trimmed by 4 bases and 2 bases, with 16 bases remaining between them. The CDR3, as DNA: TGCGCCAGCAGCCCCGACCCAGGGGAACCCTACGAGCAGTACTTC. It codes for CASSPDPGEPYEQYF.

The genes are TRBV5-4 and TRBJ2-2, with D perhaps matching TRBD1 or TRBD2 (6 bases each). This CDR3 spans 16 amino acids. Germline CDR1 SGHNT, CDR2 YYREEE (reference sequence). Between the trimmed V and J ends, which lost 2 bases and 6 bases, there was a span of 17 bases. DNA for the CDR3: TGTGCCAGCAGCTTTGACAGGTGGAGGGATCCCGGGGAGCTGTTTTTT. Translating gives CASSFDRWRDPGELFF.

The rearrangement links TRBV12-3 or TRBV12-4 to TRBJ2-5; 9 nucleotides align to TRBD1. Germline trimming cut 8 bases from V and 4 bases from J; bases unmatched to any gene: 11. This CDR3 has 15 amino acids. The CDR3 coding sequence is TGTGCCAGCGGCCCTGGGGGGACAGGGTTAGAGACCCAGTACTTC. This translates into CASGPGGTGLETQYF.

Written as DNA, the CDR3 is TGCGCCAGCAGGATGGGAGGCGGGTTCTCTGGAAACACCATATATTTT. Translation gives CASRMGGGFSGNTIYF. V and J are TRBV5-1 and TRBJ1-3, with D unclear. The V gene lost 5 bases and the J gene lost 0 bases, with 15 bases spanning the gap. Germline V gene data show CDR1 as SGHRS and CDR2 as YFSETQ. CDR3 length: 16 residues.